Listed below are T cell receptor beta chains from one sample, sequenced in a study of T-cell reconstitution after alpha-beta-depleted transplantation in children. TCRdb analysed the PCR reads with MiXCR anew, one entry per CDR3 protein. The sample yields 480,000 or so distinct CDR3 sequences, roughly a tenth seen once. This sample comprised PBMCs, obtained before TCRalphabeta/CD19-depleted stem cell transplant. The receptors stem from a child under 10 years old with inherited bone marrow failure, due to receive a stem cell transplant. CDR3s include the opening cysteine and the closing phenylalanine or tryptophan. The order of the fields is D gene, V gene, clone size, J gene, CDR3 protein, CDR3 DNA. A D gene is named only where the DNA matches it firmly. Expanded clones get a size class; other rows say once, few or many, or leave the size out.

>.|TRBV7-9|.|TRBJ2-1
CASTELGAGSYNEQFF
TGTGCCAGCACCGAGCTAGGGGCGGGATCCTACAATGAGCAGTTCTTC
>.|TRBV10-3|many|TRBJ1-1
CAISDPTGINTEAFF
TGTGCCATCAGTGACCCGACAGGAATTAACACTGAAGCTTTCTTT
>.|TRBV20-1|many|TRBJ1-5
CSGRRDLNQPQHF
TGCAGTGGGAGACGGGACCTCAATCAGCCCCAGCATTTT
>.|TRBV12-3/TRBV12-4|.|TRBJ1-2
CASSLKAGYGYTF
TGTGCCAGCAGTTTAAAAGCGGGCTATGGCTACACCTTC
>TRBD1|TRBV10-3|many|TRBJ2-2
CAIGRDRDAGELFF
TGTGCCATCGGTCGGGACAGGGATGCCGGGGAGCTGTTTTTT
>.|TRBV23-1|few|TRBJ2-7
CASYEDIPHFYEQYF
TGCGCCAGCTACGAAGACATCCCACACTTTTACGAGCAGTACTTC
>.|TRBV28|many|TRBJ2-5
CASSLYGRGFQETQYF
TGTGCCAGCAGTTTATATGGCAGGGGCTTTCAAGAGACCCAGTACTTC
>TRBD2|TRBV9|few|TRBJ2-3
CARGLAITDTQYF
TGTGCCCGGGGACTAGCGATCACAGATACGCAGTATTTT
>.|TRBV7-6|many|TRBJ1-3
CASSLAAPPSSGNTIYF
TGTGCCAGCAGCTTAGCCGCCCCGCCTAGCTCTGGAAACACCATATATTTT
>.|TRBV20-1|.|TRBJ2-7
CSAIHSPYEQYF
TGCAGTGCTATACACAGCCCCTACGAGCAGTACTTC
>.|TRBV29-1|many|TRBJ2-3
CSATGRTSTDTQYF
TGCAGCGCCACTGGGCGAACTAGCACAGATACGCAGTATTTT
>TRBD1|TRBV6-2/TRBV6-3|many|TRBJ1-5
CASSYFPDRGLPKRNQPQHF
TGTGCCAGCAGTTACTTTCCGGACAGGGGGCTCCCTAAGCGCAATCAGCCCCAGCATTTT
>.|TRBV4-3|many|TRBJ2-3
CASSQDFFKITDTQYF
TGCGCCAGCAGCCAAGATTTCTTCAAGATTACAGATACGCAGTATTTT
>.|TRBV6-5|many|TRBJ1-3
CASQRSYSGNTIYF
TGTGCCAGCCAAAGGAGCTACTCTGGAAACACCATATATTTT
>TRBD1|TRBV29-1|many|TRBJ2-7
CSVWIVGQGDEQYF
TGCAGCGTTTGGATCGTGGGACAGGGGGACGAGCAGTACTTC
>.|TRBV20-1|many|TRBJ2-1
CSAAPLGPYEQFF
TGCAGTGCAGCTCCGTTAGGCCCCTATGAGCAGTTCTTC
>TRBD1|TRBV18|many|TRBJ2-1
CASSPPARGHGNEQFF
TGTGCCAGCTCACCACCGGCCAGGGGGCATGGCAATGAGCAGTTCTTC
>TRBD2|TRBV7-8|.|TRBJ2-5
CASSGGESDVETQYF
TGTGCCAGCAGTGGGGGGGAATCGGACGTGGAGACCCAGTACTTC
>.|TRBV27|many|TRBJ1-5
CASRLALGEPQHF
TGTGCCAGCAGGCTGGCATTAGGAGAGCCCCAGCATTTT
>.|TRBV7-8|many|TRBJ1-2
CASSLVPFRDGYGYTF
TGTGCCAGCAGCTTAGTACCTTTCCGGGATGGATATGGCTACACCTTC
>.|TRBV27|many|TRBJ2-7
CASSFGLSTYEQYF
TGTGCCAGCAGTTTCGGCTTGTCAACCTACGAGCAGTACTTC
>TRBD2|TRBV20-1|.|TRBJ2-1
CSARDMLAVYNEQFF
TGCAGTGCTAGAGATATGCTAGCGGTATACAATGAGCAGTTCTTC
>TRBD2|TRBV7-9|few|TRBJ2-3
CASSFPEAGGDTDTQYF
TGTGCCAGCAGCTTTCCCGAAGCGGGAGGAGATACAGATACGCAGTATTTT
>.|TRBV28|many|TRBJ2-7
CASSFFSGRSSYEQYF
TGTGCCAGCAGTTTTTTTTCAGGGAGGAGCTCCTACGAGCAGTACTTC